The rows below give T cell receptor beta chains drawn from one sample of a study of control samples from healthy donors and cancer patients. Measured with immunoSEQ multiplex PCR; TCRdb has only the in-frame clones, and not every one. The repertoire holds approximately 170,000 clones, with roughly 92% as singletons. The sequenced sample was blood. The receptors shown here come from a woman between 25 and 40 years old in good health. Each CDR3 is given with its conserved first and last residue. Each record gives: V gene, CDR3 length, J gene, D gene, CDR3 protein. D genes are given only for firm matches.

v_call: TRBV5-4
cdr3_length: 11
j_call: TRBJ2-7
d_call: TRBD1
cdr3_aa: CASSTGDEQYF

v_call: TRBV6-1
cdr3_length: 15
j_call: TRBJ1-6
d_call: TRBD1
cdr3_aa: CASREGTGRNSPLHF

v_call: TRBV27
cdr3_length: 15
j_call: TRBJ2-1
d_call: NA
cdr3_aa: CASSFRRVGYNEQFF

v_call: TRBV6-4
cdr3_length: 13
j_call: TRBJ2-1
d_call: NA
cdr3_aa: CASSIEQGSEQFF

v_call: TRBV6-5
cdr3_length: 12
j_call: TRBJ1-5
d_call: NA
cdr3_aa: CASGDGGWPQHF

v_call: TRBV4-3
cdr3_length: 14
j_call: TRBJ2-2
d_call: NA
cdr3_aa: CASSQDGRFGELFF

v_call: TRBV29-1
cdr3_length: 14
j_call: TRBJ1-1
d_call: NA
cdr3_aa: CSVEVLAANTEAFF

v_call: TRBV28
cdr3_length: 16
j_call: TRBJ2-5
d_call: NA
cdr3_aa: CASSSPTGSNHETQYF

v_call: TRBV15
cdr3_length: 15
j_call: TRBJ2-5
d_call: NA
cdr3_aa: CATSRELAGSETQYF

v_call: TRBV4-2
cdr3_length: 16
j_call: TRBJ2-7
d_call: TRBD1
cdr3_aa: CASSQEGTGASYEQYF

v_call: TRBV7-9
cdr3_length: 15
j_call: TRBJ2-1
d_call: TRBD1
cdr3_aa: CASSSGQGAGNEQFF

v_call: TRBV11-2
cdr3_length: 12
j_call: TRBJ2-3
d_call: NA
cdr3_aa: CASSGLAGTQYF

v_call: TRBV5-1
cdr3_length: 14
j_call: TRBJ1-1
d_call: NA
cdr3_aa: CASSLVGLNTEAFF

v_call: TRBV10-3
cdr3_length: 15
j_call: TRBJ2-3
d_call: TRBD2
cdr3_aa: CAVRQGLASTDTQYF

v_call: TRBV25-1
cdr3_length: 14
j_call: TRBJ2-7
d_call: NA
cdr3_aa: CASSEFGSHYEQYF

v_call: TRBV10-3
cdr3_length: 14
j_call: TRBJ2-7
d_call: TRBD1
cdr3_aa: CAISEDRAGYEQYF

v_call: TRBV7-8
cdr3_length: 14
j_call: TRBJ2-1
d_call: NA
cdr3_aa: CASSLVGLYNEQFF